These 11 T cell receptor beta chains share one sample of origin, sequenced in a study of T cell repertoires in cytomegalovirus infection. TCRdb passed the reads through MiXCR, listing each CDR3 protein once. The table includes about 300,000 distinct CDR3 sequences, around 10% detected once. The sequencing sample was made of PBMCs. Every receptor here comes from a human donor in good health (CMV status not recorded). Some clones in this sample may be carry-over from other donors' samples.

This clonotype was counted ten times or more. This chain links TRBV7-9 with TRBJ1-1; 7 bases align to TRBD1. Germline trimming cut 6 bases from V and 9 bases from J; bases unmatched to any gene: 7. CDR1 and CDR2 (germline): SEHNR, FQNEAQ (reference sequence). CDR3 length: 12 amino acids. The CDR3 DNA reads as TGTGCCAGCAGTCAGGGGGTATCTCAAGCTTTCTTT. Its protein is CASSQGVSQAFF.

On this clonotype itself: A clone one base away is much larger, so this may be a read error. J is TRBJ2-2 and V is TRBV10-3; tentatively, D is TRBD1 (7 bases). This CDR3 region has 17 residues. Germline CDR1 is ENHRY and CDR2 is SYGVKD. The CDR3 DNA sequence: TGTGCCATCAGTGAGACGACAGGGATGCGGGGCACCAGGGAGCTGTTTTTT. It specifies CAISETTGMRGTRELFF.

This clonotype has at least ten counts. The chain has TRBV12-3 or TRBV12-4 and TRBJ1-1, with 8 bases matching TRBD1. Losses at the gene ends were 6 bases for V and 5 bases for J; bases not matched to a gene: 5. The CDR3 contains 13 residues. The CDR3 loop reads CASSRTGRTEAFF. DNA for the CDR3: TGTGCCAGCAGCCGGACAGGGAGGACTGAAGCTTTCTTT.

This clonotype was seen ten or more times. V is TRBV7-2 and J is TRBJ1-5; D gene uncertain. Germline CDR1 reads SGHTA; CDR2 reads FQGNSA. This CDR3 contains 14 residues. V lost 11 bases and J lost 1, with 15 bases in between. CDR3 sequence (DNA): TGTGCCTCGTCAAGCGGGGAGAGCAATCAGCCCCAGCATTTT. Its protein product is CASSSGESNQPQHF.

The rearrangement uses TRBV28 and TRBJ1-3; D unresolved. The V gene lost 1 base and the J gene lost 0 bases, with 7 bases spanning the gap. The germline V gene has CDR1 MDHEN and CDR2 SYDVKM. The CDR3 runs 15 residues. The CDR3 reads CASSLLLNSGNTIYF. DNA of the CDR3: TGTGCCAGCAGTTTATTACTCAACTCTGGAAACACCATATATTTT.

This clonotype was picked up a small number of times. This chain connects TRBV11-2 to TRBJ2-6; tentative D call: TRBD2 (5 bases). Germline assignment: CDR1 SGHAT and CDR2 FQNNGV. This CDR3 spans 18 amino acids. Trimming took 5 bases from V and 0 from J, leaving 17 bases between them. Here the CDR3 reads CASSPRGGFLSGANVLTF. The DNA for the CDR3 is TGTGCCAGCAGCCCGAGAGGAGGTTTTCTCTCTGGGGCCAACGTCCTGACTTTC.

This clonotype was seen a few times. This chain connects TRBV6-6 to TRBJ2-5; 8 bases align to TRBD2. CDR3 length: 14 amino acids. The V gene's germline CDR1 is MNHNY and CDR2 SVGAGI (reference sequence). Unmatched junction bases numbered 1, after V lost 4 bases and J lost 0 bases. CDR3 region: CASSLLADQETQYF. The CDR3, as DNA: TGTGCCAGCAGTTTACTAGCGGACCAAGAGACCCAGTACTTC.

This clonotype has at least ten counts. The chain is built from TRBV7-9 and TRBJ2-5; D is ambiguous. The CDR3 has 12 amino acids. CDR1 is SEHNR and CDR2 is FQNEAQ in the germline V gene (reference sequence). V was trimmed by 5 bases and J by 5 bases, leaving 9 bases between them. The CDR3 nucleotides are TGTGCCAGCAGCCAGAGGTACGAGACCCAGTACTTC. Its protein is CASSQRYETQYF.

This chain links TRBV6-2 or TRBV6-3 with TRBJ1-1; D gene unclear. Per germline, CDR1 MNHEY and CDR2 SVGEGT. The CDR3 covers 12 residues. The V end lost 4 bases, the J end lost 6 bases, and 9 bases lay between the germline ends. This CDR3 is CASSSRPSEAFF. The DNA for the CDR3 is TGTGCCAGCAGTTCTCGACCGTCTGAAGCTTTCTTT.

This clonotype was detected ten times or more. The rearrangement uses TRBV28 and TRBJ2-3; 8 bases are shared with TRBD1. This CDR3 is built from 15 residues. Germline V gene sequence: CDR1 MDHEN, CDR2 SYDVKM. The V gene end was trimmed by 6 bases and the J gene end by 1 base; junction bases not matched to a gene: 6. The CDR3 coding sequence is TGTGCCAGCAGCCGACAGGGGCTGGGCACAGATACGCAGTATTTT. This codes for CASSRQGLGTDTQYF.

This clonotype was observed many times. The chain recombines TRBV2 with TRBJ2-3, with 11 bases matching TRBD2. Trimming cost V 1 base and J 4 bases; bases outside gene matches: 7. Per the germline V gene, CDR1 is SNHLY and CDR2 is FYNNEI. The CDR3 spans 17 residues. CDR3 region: CASSEGDSGGVADTQYF. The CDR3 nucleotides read TGTGCCAGCAGTGAAGGGGATAGCGGGGGGGTAGCAGATACGCAGTATTTT. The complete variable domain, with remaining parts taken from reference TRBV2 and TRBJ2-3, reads EPEVTQTPSHQVTQMGQEVILRCVPISNHLYFYWYRQILGQKVEFLVSFYNNEISEKSEIFDDQFSVERPDGSNFTLKIRSTKLEDSAMYFCASSEGDSGGVADTQYFGPGTRLTVL.